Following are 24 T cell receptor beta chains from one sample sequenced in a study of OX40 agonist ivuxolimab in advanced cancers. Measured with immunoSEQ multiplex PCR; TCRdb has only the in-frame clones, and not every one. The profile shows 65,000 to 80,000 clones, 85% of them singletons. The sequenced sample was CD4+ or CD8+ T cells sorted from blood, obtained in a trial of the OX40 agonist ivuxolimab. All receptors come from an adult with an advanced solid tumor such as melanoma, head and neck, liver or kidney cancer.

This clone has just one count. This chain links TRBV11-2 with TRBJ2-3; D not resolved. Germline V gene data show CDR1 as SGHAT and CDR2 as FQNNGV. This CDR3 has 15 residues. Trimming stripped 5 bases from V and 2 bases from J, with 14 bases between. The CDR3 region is CASSQYLGDTDTQYF. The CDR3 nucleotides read TGTGCCAGCAGCCAGTACCTCGGCGACACAGATACGCAGTATTTT.

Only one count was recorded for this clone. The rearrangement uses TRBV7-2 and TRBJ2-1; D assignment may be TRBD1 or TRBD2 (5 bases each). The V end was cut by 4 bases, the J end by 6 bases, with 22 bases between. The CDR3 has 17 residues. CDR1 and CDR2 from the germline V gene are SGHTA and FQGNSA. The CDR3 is CASSSSSEGTKTNEQFF. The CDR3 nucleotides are TGTGCCAGCAGCTCATCATCAGAGGGGACCAAGACCAATGAGCAGTTCTTC.

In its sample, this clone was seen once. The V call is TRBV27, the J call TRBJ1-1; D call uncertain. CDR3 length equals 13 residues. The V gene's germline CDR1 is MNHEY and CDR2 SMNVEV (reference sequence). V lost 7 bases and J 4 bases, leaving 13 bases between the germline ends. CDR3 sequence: CASNKPGGTEAFF. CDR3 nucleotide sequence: TGTGCCAGCAATAAGCCCGGTGGCACTGAAGCTTTCTTT.

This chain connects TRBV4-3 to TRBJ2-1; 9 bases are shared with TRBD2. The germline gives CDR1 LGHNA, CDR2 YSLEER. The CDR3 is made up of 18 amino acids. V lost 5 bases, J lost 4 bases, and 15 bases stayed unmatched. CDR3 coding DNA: TGCGCCAGCAGCAAAGGATCTGGCGGGGGGGGAGTTTACAATGAGCAGTTCTTC. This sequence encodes CASSKGSGGGGVYNEQFF.

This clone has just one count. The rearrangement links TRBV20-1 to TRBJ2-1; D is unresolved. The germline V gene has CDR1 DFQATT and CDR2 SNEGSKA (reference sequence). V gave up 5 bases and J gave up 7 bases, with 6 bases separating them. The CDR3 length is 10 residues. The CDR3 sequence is CSARANEQFF. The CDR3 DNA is TGCAGTGCTCGGGCAAATGAGCAGTTCTTC.

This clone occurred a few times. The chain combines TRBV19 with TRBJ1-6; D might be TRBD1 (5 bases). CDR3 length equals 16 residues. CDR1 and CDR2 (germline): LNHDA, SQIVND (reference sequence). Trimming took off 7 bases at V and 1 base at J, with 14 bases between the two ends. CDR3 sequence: CASKGGVESYNSPLHF. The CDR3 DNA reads TGTGCCAGTAAGGGAGGGGTCGAATCCTATAATTCACCCCTCCACTTT.

The CDR3 DNA reads as TGTGCCAGCAGCAAAAGGCTGGGGGCTAACTACGAGCAGTACTTC. Amino acid sequence: CASSKRLGANYEQYF. The chain links TRBV21-1 to TRBJ2-7; the table's D call of TRBD1 was not tested on the DNA. TRBV21-1 is an annotated pseudogene. The CDR3 is 15 residues long.

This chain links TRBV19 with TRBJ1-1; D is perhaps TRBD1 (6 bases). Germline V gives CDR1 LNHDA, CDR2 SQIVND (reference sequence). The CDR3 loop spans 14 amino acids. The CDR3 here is CAARGGPMNTEAFF. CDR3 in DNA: TGTGCAGCCCGAGGGGGTCCGATGAACACTGAAGCTTTCTTT.

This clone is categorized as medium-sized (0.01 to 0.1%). The CDR3 region is CASRDTDLRELFF. In DNA form, the CDR3 reads TGTGCCAGCAGGGACACCGATCTCCGGGAGCTGTTTTTT. The rearrangement uses TRBV6-1 and TRBJ2-2; a weak D match, TRBD1 (5 bases). Germline assignment: CDR1 MNHNS and CDR2 SASEGT. CDR3 length equals 13 residues. V was cut by 6 bases and J by 9 bases, with 14 bases left in between.

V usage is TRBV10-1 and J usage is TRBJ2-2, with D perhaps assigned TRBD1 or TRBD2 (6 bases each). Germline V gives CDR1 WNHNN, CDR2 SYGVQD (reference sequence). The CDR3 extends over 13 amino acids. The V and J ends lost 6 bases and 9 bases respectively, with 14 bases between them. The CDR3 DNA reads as TGCGCCAGCAGCGACCCTGGGGGGCGGGAGCTGTTTTTT. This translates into CASSDPGGRELFF.

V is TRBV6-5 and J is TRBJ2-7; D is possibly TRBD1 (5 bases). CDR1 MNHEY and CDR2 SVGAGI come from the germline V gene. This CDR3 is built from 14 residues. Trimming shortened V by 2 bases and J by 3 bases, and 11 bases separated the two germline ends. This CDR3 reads CASSYQYQGYEQYF. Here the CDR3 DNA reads TGTGCCAGCAGTTACCAATACCAGGGCTACGAGCAGTACTTC.

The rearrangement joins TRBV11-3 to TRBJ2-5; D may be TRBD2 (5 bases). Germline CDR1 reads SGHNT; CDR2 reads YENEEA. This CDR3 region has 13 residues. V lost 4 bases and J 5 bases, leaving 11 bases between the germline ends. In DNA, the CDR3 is TGTGCCAGCAGCTCTACCACGGGGGAGACCCAGTACTTC. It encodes CASSSTTGETQYF.

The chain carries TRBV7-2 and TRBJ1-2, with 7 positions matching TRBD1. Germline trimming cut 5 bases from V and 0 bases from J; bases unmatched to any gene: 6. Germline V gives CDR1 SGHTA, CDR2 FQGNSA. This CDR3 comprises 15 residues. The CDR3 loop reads CASSPRQGANYGYTF. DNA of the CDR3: TGTGCCAGCAGCCCCCGACAGGGTGCTAACTATGGCTACACCTTC.

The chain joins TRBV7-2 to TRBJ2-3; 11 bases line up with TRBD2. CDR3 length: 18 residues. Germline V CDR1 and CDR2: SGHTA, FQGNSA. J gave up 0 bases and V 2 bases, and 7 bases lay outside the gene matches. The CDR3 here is CASSLYPSGGPSTDTQYF. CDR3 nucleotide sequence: TGTGCCAGCAGCTTATATCCTAGCGGGGGGCCCAGCACAGATACGCAGTATTTT.

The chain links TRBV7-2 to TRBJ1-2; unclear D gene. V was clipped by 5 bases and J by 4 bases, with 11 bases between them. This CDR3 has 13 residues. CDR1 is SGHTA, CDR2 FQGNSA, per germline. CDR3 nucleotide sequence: TGTGCCAGCAGCGGGCCGGGTGTCTATGGCTACACCTTC. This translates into CASSGPGVYGYTF.

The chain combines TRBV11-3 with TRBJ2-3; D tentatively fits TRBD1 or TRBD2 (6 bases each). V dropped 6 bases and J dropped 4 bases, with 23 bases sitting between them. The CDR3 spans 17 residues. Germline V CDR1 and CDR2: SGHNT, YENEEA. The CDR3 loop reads CASSSFGGQGQPDTQYF. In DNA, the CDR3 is TGTGCCAGCAGTTCGTTTGGGGGGCAGGGGCAACCAGATACGCAGTATTTT.

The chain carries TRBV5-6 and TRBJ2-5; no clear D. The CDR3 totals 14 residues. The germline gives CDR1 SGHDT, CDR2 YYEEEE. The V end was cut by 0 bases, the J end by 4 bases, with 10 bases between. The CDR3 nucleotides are TGTGCCAGCAGCTTGGCGCTAGGTCCAGAGACCCAGTACTTC. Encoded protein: CASSLALGPETQYF. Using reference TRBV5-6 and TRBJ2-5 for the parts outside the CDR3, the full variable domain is DAGVTQSPTHLIKTRGQQVTLRCSPKSGHDTVSWYQQALGQGPQFIFQYYEEEERQRGNFPDRFSGHQFPNYSSELNVNALLLGDSALYLCASSLALGPETQYFGPGTRLLVL.

CDR3 protein: CATSPTVNSGTGNQPQHF. The CDR3 DNA reads TGTGCCACCAGCCCCACGGTTAACTCCGGGACAGGTAATCAGCCCCAGCATTTT. The chain joins TRBV15 to TRBJ1-5; TRBD1 matches at 8 bases. V dropped 5 bases and J dropped 4; count of bases not matched to a gene: 16. Per the germline V gene, CDR1 is LNHNV and CDR2 is YYDKDF (reference sequence). The CDR3 is 18 residues long.

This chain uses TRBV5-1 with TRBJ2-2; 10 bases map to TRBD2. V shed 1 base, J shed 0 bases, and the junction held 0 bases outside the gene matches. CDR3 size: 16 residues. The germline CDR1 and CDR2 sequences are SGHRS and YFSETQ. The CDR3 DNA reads TGCGCCAGCAGCTTGACTAGCGGGGCGAACACCGGGGAGCTGTTTTTT. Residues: CASSLTSGANTGELFF.

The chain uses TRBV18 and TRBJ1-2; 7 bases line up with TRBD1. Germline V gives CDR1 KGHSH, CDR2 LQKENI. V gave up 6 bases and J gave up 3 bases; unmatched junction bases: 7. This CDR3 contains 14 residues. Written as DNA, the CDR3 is TGTGCCAGCTCGCGTAATGACAGGGACTATGGCTACACCTTC. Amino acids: CASSRNDRDYGYTF.

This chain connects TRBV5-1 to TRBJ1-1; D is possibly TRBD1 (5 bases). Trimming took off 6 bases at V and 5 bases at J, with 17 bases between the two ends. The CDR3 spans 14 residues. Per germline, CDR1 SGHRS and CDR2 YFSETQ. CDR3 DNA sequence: TGCGCCAGCACCCCGCTGACTCGGGGGACTGAAGCTTTCTTT. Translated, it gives CASTPLTRGTEAFF.

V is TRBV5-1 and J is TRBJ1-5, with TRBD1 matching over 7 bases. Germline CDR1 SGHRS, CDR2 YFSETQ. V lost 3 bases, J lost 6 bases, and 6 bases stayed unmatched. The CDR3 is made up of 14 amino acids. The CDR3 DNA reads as TGCGCCAGCAGCTCTACAGGGGAGGGTCAGCCCCAGCATTTT. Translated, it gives CASSSTGEGQPQHF.

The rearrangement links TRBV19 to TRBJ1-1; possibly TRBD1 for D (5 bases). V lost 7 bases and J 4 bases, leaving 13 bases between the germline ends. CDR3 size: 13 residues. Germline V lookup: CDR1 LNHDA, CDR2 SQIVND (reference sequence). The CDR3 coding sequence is TGTGCCAGTAAAATAGGGGCAGGCACTGAAGCTTTCTTT. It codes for CASKIGAGTEAFF.

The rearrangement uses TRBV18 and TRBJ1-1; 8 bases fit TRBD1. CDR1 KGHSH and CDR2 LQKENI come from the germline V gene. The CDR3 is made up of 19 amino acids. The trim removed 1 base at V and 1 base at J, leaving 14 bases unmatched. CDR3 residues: CASSPRPNYRGSWNTEAFF. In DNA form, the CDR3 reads TGTGCCAGCTCACCACGCCCAAACTACAGGGGGTCATGGAACACTGAAGCTTTCTTT.